This entry features one T cell receptor (beta chain) sequence. After re-calling the 5' RACE reads, TCRdb lists one entry per CDR3 protein, DNA absent. The sample shows more than 400,000 distinct CDR3 sequences, and more than 7% sits with its ten largest clones. This sample is part of a study of T cells expressing NK-cell markers. CDR1 SGHAT and CDR2 FQNNGV come from the germline V gene. The CDR3 runs 18 residues. Sequencing was performed on blood T cells: a sorted CD56 or NKG2C T cell subset, CD4+ or CD8+ T cells, or bulk PBMC T cells (not recorded which). This receptor was taken from a woman aged 18-70 years in good health. The chain links TRBV11-2 to TRBJ2-1; TCRdb names TRBD2, which stays unverified in the absence of DNA. The CDR3 reads CASSLRGVAGGFYNEQFF.